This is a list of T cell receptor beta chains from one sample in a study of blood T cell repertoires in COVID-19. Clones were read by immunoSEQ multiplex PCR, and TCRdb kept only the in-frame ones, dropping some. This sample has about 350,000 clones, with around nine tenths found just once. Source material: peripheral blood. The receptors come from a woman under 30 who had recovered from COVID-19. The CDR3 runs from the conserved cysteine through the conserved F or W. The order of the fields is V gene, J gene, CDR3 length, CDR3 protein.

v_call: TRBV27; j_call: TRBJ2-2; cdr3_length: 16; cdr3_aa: CASTAGLAGNTGELFF
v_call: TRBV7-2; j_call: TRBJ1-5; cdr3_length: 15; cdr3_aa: CASSLSAGFNQPQHF
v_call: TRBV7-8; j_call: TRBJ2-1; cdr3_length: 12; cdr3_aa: CASSESYNEQFF
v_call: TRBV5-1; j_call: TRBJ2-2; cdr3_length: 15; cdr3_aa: CASSSGTGRTGELFF
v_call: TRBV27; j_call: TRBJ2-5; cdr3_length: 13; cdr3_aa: CASSPTGYSTQYF
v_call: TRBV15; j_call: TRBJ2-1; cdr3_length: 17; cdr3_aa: CATSGLAGGGRDNEQFF
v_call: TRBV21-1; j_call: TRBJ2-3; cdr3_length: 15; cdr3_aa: CASRRKAGGPDTQYF
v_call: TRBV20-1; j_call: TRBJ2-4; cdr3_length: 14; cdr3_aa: CSASPSGRKNIQYF
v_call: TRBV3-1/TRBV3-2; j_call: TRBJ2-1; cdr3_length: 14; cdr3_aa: CASSQDRVYNEQFF
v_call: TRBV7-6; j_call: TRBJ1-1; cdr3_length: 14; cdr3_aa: CASSLAGSSAEAFF
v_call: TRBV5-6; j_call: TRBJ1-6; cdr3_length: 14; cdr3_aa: CASSFRGWNSPLHF
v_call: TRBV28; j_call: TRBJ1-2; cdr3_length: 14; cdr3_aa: CASRTLQGNYGYTF
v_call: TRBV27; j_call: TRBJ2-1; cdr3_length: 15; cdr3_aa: CASSSHLAGLETEFF
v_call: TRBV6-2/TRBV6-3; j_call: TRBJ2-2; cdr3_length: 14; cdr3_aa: CASSTTGDTGELFF
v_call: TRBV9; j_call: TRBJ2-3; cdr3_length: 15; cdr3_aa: CASSVVGGLADTQYF
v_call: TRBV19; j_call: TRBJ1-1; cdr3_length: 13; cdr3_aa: CASSTPSSTEAFF
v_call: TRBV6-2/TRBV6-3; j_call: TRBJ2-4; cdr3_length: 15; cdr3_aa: CASSPQGNFGNIQYF
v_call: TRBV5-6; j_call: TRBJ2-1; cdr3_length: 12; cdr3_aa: CASSFNEDEQFF
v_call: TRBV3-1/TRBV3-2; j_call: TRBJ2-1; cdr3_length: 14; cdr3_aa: CASSQASGKPEQFF
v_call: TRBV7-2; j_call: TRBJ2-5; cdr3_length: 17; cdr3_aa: CASRLTSGGASSETQYF
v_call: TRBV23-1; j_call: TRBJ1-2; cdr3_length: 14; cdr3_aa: CASGRAVQSYGYTF
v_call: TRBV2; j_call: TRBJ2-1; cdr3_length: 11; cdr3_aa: CACGLYNEQFF
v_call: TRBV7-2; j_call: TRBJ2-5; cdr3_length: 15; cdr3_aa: CASSEKREYLETQYF
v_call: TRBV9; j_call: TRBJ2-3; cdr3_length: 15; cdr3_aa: CASSVDGAGTDTQYF
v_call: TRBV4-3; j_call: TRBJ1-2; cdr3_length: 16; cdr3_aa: CASSGSFGMMAYGYTF
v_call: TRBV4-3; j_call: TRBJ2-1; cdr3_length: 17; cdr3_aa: CASSQDGGLAGVGEQFF
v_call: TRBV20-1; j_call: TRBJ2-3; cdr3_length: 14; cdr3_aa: CSASRGQPTDTQYF
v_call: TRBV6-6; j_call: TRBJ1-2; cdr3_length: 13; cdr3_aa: CASSYIDTGGYTF
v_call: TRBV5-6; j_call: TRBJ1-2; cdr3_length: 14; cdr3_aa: CASSSLQGNYGYTF
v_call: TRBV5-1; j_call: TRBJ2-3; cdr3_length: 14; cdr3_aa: CASSSDTNTDTQYF
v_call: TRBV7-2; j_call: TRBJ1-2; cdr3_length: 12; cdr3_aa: CASSLGSYGYTF
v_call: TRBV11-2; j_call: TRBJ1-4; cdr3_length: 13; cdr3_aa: CATKRVVGEKLFF
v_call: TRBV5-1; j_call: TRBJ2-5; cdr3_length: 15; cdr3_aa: CASSPGLAGQETQYF
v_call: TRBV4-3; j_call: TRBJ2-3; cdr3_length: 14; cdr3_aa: CASRRAGGTDTQYF
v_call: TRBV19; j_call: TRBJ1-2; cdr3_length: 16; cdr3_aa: CASRSDGSRGLGGYTF
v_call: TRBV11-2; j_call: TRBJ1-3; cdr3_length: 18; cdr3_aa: CASSLDYPGIIAGNTIYF
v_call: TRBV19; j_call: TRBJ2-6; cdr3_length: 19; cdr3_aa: CASSTHDSSGVSGANVLTF
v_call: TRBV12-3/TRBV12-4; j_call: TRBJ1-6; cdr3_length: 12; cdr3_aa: CASSLGRSPLHF
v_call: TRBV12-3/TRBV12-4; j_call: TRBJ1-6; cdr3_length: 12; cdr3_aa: CASSLGASPLHF
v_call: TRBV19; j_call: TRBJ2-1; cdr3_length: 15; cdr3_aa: CASSSTGTGFNEQFF